The rows below give T cell receptor beta chains drawn from one sample of a study of blood T cell repertoires in COVID-19. The data were produced by immunoSEQ multiplex PCR, yet TCRdb's version contains in-frame clones alone and is incomplete. The sample lists approximately 200,000 clones; around 90% were seen once. Sequencing was carried out using peripheral blood. These receptors were obtained from a man between 65 and 80 years old with acute or convalescent COVID-19. Each CDR3 is given without its conserved first and last residue. Each record gives: V gene, CDR3 protein.

TRBV14,ASSQEGPLTGAEAF
TRBV29-1,SAGGGITEAF
TRBV5-6,ASSSSTDTQY
TRBV27,ASSLRGLNTEAF
TRBV2,ASSGSRFNNSPLH
TRBV6-5,ASSSRAMNTEAF
TRBV28,ASSSHGARGYNEQF
TRBV9,ASSRGPGQSSYEQY
TRBV9,ASSVAIGQALYEQY
TRBV3-1/TRBV3-2,ASSQGQGSYNEQF
TRBV10-3,ASGTGATTHNYGYT
TRBV6-1,ASSDPFLTGGYEQY
TRBV2,ASSDLGLAGGPDTQY
TRBV21-1,ASSKGGQSTNYGYT